This T cell receptor beta chain appears in the sequencing data of a study of glioma-infiltrating T cells. Using RNA template, CDR3s of TCR alpha and beta were amplified with iRepertoire arm-PCR. One entry per CDR3 protein, called by TCRdb with MiXCR from the multiplex PCR reads. There are about 380,000 distinct CDR3 sequences in the sample; less than 50% occur only once, and approximately 12% lies in the top ten. V dropped 4 bases and J dropped 11; count of bases not matched to a gene: 6. The CDR3 loop spans 13 amino acids. CDR1 and CDR2 from the germline V gene are SGHNT and YYREEE (reference sequence). This clonotype was picked up a small number of times. The antigen is unknown. Study-level points and caveats: Signature shared blood CDR3 motifs were enriched in low-divergence and depleted in high-divergence patients.

The chain has TRBV5-4 and TRBJ1-1; 12 bases map to TRBD1. Specimen: glioma tissue, nonneoplastic brain tissue, or PBMCs (not recorded which). This clonotype was sampled from a human donor with low-grade glioma or glioblastoma, undergoing nonglioma brain surgery, or in good health (not recorded which). CDR3 region: CASSPGTGGVAFF. CDR3 nucleotide sequence: TGTGCCAGCAGCCCCGGGACAGGGGGCGTCGCTTTCTTT.